This TCR beta chain originates from a study of T cells after yellow fever vaccination. TCR cDNA was made by 5'RACE template switching, adding a universal primer site and UMIs. TCRdb re-analysed the 5' RACE reads in MiXCR, keeping a single row per CDR3 protein. The top ten clones hold 45% to 50% of a sample with approximately 30,000 distinct CDR3 sequences, 4% to 4.5% of them seen once. This clonotype was seen many times. What it binds is not known. Study-wide results and limits: It was a small share of clonotypes that appeared in both CD4 and CD8 compartments.

CDR1 MNHNS and CDR2 SASEGT come from the germline V gene. There are 15 residues in the CDR3. Trimming cost V 6 bases and J 4 bases; bases outside gene matches: 11. This clonotype was obtained from a young man who received the YFV17D yellow fever vaccine. The rearrangement uses TRBV6-1 and TRBJ2-7, with 8 bases identical to TRBD1. Sequences were derived from CD8+ T cells sorted from PBMCs, sampled 5 days after the yellow fever booster vaccination. The chain's CDR3 is CASSPGQGGWYEQYF. The CDR3 DNA sequence: TGTGCCAGCAGCCCTGGACAGGGAGGTTGGTACGAGCAGTACTTC.